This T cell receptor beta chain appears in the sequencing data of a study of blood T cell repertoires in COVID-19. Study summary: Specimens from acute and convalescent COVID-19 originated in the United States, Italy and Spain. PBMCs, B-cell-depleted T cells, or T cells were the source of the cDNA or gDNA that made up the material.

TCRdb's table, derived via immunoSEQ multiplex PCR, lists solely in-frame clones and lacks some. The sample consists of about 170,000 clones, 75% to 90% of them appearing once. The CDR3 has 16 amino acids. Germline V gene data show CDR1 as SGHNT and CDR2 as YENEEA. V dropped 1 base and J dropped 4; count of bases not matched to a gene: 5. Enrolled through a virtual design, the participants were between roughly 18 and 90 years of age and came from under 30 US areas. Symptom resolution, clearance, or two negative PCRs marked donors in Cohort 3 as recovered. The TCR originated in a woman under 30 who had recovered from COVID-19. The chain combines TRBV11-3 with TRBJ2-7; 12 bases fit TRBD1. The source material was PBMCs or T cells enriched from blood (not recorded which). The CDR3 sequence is CASSLGGTGGEYEQYF. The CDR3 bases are TGTGCCAGCAGCTTAGGGGGGACAGGGGGCGAATACGAGCAGTACTTC.